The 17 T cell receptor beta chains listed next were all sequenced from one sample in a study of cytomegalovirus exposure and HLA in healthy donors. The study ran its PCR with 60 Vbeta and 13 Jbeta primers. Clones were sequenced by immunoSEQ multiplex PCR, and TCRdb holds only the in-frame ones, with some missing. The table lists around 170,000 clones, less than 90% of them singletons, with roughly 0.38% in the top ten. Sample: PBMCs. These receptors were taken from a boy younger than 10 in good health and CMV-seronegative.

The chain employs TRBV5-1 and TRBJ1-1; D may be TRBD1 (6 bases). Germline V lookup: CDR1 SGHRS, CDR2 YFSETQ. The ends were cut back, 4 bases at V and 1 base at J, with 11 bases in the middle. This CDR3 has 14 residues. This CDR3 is CASSQGRGNTEAFF. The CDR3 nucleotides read TGCGCCAGCAGCCAGGGGCGAGGGAACACTGAAGCTTTCTTT.

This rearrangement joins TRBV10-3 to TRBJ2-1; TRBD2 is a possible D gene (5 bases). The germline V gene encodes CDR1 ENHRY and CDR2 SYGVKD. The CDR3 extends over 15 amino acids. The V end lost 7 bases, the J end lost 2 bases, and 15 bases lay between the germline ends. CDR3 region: CAITSSGETYNEQFF. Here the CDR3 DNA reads TGTGCCATCACCTCCAGCGGCGAGACCTACAATGAGCAGTTCTTC.

The CDR3 sequence is CAISELAGAVTYNEQFF. CDR3 coding DNA: TGTGCCATCAGTGAGTTAGCGGGAGCAGTAACCTACAATGAGCAGTTCTTC. The chain has TRBV10-3 and TRBJ2-1, with 9 bases that match TRBD2. The ends lost 1 base at V and 2 bases at J; junction bases unmatched: 6. This CDR3 comprises 17 residues. Germline CDR1 ENHRY, CDR2 SYGVKD.

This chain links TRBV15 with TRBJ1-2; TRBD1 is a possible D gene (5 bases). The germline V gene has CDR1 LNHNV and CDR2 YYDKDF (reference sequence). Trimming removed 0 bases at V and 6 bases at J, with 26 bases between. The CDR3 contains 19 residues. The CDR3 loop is CATSRDVGTGLSRTDGYTF. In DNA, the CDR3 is TGTGCCACCAGCAGAGATGTAGGTACAGGTTTATCTAGGACGGATGGCTACACCTTC.

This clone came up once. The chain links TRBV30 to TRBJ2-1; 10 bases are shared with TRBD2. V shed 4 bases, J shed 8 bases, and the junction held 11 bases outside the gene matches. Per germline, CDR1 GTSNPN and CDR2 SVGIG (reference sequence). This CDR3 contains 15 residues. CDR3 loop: CAWTLAGAFGDEQFF. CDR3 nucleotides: TGTGCCTGGACCCTAGCGGGGGCATTCGGGGATGAGCAGTTCTTC.

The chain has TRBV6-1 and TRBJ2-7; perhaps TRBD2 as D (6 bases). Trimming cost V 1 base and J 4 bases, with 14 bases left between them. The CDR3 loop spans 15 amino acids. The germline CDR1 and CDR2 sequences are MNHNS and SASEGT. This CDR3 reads CASSEDGTSAYEQYF. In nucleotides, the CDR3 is TGTGCCAGCAGTGAAGATGGGACTTCGGCTTACGAGCAGTACTTC.

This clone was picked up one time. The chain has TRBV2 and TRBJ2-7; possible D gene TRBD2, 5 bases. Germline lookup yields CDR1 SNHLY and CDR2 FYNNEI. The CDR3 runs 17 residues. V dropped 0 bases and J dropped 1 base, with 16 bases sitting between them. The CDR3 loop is CASSEAGLDSRSYEQYF. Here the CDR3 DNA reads TGTGCCAGCAGTGAAGCAGGGTTGGACTCTCGGTCCTACGAGCAGTACTTC.

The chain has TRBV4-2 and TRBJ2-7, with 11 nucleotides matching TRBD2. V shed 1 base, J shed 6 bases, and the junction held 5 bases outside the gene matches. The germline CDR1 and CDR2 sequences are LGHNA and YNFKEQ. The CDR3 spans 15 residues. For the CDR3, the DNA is TGTGCCAGCAGCCAAGGGCTAGCGGGAGGCTCCGAGCAGTACTTC. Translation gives CASSQGLAGGSEQYF.

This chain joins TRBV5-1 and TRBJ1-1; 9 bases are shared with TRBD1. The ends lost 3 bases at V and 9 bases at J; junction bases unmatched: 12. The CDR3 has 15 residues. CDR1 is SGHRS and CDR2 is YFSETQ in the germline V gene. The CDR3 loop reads CASSSEDRGSLKAFF. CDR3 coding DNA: TGCGCCAGCAGCTCGGAGGACAGGGGATCCCTCAAAGCTTTCTTT. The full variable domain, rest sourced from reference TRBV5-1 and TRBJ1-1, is KAGVTQTPRYLIKTRGQQVTLSCSPISGHRSVSWYQQTPGQGLQFLFEYFSETQRNKGNFPGRFSGRQFSNSRSEMNVSTLELGDSALYLCASSSEDRGSLKAFFGQGTRLTVV.

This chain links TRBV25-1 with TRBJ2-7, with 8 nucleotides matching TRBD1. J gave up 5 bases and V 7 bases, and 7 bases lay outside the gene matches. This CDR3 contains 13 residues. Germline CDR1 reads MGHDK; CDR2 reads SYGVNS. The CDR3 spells CASIGQGINEQYF. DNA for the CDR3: TGTGCCAGCATCGGACAGGGCATCAACGAGCAGTACTTC.

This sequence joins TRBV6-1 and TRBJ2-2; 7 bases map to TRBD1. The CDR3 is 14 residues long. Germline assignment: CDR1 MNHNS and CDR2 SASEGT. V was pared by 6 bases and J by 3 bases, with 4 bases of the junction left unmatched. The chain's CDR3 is CASRTQGDTGELFF. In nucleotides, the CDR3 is TGTGCCAGCAGAACCCAGGGGGACACCGGGGAGCTGTTTTTT.

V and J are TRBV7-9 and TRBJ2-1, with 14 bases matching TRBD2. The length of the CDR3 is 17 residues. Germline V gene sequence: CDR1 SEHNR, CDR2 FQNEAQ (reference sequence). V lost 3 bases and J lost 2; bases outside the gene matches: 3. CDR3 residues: CASSLGGLAGAYNEQFF. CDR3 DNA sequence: TGTGCCAGCAGCTTGGGGGGACTAGCGGGAGCCTACAATGAGCAGTTCTTC.

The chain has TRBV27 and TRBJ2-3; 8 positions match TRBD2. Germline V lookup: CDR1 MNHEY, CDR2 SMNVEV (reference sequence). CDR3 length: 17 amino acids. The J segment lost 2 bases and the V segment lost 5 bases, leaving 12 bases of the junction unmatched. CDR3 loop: CASSLRTSGASTDTQYF. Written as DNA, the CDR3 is TGTGCCAGCAGTCTCCGAACTAGCGGAGCCTCCACAGATACGCAGTATTTT.

The CDR3 DNA reads TGTGCCAGCAGCCCCCTTCGTGGTCTAGCGGGAGGGTCCGCAGATACGCAGTATTTT. Its translation is CASSPLRGLAGGSADTQYF. The chain joins TRBV2 to TRBJ2-3; 12 bases agree with TRBD2. The CDR3 has 19 residues. Germline CDR1 is SNHLY and CDR2 is FYNNEI. Trimming took 6 bases from V and 4 from J; bases not matched to a gene: 17.

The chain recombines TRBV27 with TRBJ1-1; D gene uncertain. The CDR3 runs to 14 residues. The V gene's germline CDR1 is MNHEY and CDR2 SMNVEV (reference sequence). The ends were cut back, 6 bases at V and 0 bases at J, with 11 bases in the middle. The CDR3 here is CASSPGELNTEAFF. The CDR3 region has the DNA TGTGCCAGCAGCCCCGGGGAACTGAACACTGAAGCTTTCTTT.

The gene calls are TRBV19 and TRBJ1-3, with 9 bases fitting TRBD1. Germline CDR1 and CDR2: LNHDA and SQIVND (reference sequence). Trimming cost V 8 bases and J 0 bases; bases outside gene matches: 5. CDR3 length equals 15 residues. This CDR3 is CASGTGFSSGNTIYF. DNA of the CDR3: TGTGCCAGTGGGACAGGGTTCTCCTCTGGAAACACCATATATTTT.

This CDR3 is CASSPGTSGANEQFF. In DNA, the CDR3 is TGTGCCAGCAGCCCCGGGACTAGCGGGGCCAATGAGCAGTTCTTC. The rearrangement joins TRBV27 to TRBJ2-1; 13 nucleotides align to TRBD2. The ends lost 6 bases at V and 6 bases at J; junction bases unmatched: 5. The CDR3 loop spans 15 amino acids. Germline V gene sequence: CDR1 MNHEY, CDR2 SMNVEV (reference sequence).